This T cell receptor (beta chain) was found in a study of shared clonotypes between healthy human individuals (dated by TCRdb to about 2020). The study in broad terms: A couple of women and a few men aged 18 to 49 years were included in the cohort. For each donor, CD4 naive and CD4 memory were each given three plates, CD8 naive was given two plates, and CD8 memory was given one plate. To estimate repertoire size and how much clonotype sharing occurs between individuals, the study deeply sequenced the blood TCR repertoires of roughly 5 healthy adults. To increase sequencing depth and limit assay-specific biases, different laboratories used diverse techniques to prepare libraries and sequence TCR repertoires. Between about 0.85 and 9.5 billion PBMCs per donor were obtained by leukapheresis. Summary of the overall study and its limitations: Rarefaction of sorted-subset datasets indicated incomplete sequencing despite the large sequencing depth. When a handful of donors were compared, the shared fraction of clonotypes was roughly 4.8% for naive CD4, around 4% for naive CD8, more than 2% for memory CD4, and around 0.4% for memory CD8. Because the study included a small number of donors, the genetic and exposure-history diversity represented was limited. Estimated clonotype richness was generally larger for naive than for memory subsets. Compared with non-shared clonotypes, clonotypes shared by all four sorted-subset donors had higher generation probabilities. Only blood was sampled, and tissue TCR repertoires likely differ from those in blood. Based on pairwise subsampling, the degree of clonotype sharing among donors was expected to be affected by sequencing depth.

The germline V gene gives CDR1 as SGHAT and CDR2 as FQNNGV. Deletion took 5 bases off V and 5 bases off J, with a span of 10 bases between the germline ends. The CDR3 numbers 13 residues from cysteine through phenylalanine. Only CDR3 DNA remains: 39 bases, in frame from the first base. This clone showed up just once. Its antigen has not been determined. There are no base qualities to consult, and no much larger clone falls within one base. Using the deep immunoSEQ assay, TCR CDR3 regions were amplified from genomic DNA by multiplex PCR. Extracted genomic DNA from each cell subset was distributed evenly across all wells of several immunoSEQ 96-well plates, and each plate was treated as a replicate. Each replicate PCR for sorted subsets received around 200 ng genomic DNA, equal to some 32,000 T cell genomes. The purified libraries were quantified using a Qubit 3.0 fluorometer, sized with a Bioanalyzer 2100, and then quantified again using the KAPA Library Quantification kit. A separate single-read 150-cycle Illumina NextSeq 550 flow cell was used to sequence each immunoSEQ 96-well plate. The published analysis was carried out like this. The immunoSEQ output contained only junctional sequences without quality scores, so filtering could not match that applied to full-length reads. To assign V/J genes and CDR3, sequences were annotated using PyIR, a Python wrapper for IgBLAST v1.9, with IMGT germline references. Reads were filtered out if the reads had weak V/J assignments (E-value above 1e-6), no CDR3, stop codons, out-of-frame junctions, or ambiguous translated residues. V3J clonotypes were defined as sequences sharing the same inferred V gene, J gene, and CDR3 amino acid sequence. To compute the percentage overlap between repertoires, the number of shared unique clonotypes was divided by the size of the smaller repertoire. Three approaches were used to assess repertoire richness: RTK rarefaction, the Chao1 estimator, and Recon v2.1 estimates of unobserved clonotypes. For all TCRbeta clonotypes obtained by the gDNA method from a few donors, generation probabilities were computed with OLGA. TCRdb took this table from immuneACCESS and kept in-frame rearrangements with V and J called. Such tables lack part of the clones; where checked against another copy, unresolved V genes explain under half of the gap, and the rest is unexplained. V and J calls and clone size are as listed in that table; D and trimming were resolved from the DNA. In this sample the table shows over 750,000 clones, 96% of which occur a single time. About 0.25% of the sample is held by the ten biggest clonotypes.

For the CD8 naive samples, CD45RO-negative cells were positively selected for CCR7, yielding a CD45RA+CCR7+ population from which TemRA cells were excluded. Donors were healthy HIV-negative adults with no recently reported acute infections or vaccinations. Only Caucasian adults living in Nashville, Tennessee, USA were represented among the donors. After blood collection by leukapheresis, PBMCs were isolated using Ficoll-Histopaque density gradient centrifugation and then cryopreserved in the vapor phase of liquid nitrogen. Analytical flow cytometry was used to check the purity and quantity of every magnetically sorted T cell population. Genomic DNA was isolated from every sorted fraction and measured by UV absorbance on a Nanodrop 2000c.

The sample was naive CD8+ T cells sorted from blood. The cell subset or site label, as the study defines it: CD45RA+CCR7+. This TCR derives from a man aged 25 to 40 in good health. Here the chain combines TRBV11-2 and TRBJ1-5, with the D gene too uncertain to name. The CDR3 reads as follows: CASSPQTHQPQHF. The bases read TGTGCCAGCAGCCCCCAGACCCATCAGCCCCAGCATTTT.